The 32 T cell receptor beta chains given below trace back to one sample, sequenced in a study of CD8+CD57+ T cells in acquired aplastic anemia. By flow cytometry, patients selected for sequencing had shown an expansion of CD8+CD57+ cells. Profiling that covered TCR beta VDJ and CDR3 relied on genomic DNA as its template. TCRdb analysed the reads with MiXCR anew, one entry per CDR3 protein. Seen here are over 150,000 distinct CDR3 sequences, under 55% observed once, and the top ten hold about 2.8%. The specimen was sorted CD4+, CD8+, or CD8+CD57+ T cells (not recorded which) from PBMCs. The receptors here all came from a human donor with aplastic anemia.

This clonotype was counted a single time. The V gene is TRBV10-3, the J gene TRBJ2-2; the match to TRBD2 covers 8 bases. Germline trimming cut 11 bases from V and 4 bases from J; bases unmatched to any gene: 9. Germline lookup yields CDR1 ENHRY and CDR2 SYGVKD. This CDR3 is 14 amino acids long. In nucleotides, the CDR3 is TGTGCCGCCCTTCGGCTAGCGGGCACCGGGGAGCTGTTTTTT. It translates to CAALRLAGTGELFF.

This clonotype was counted ten times or more. The chain has TRBV6-5 and TRBJ1-1; TRBD1 might be the D (6 bases). The CDR3 contains 14 residues. The germline CDR1 and CDR2 sequences are MNHEY and SVGAGI. V lost 6 bases, J lost 0 bases, and 11 bases lay in between. In DNA, the CDR3 is TGTGCCAGCAGACCCACAGGGCTGAACACTGAAGCTTTCTTT. Encoded protein: CASRPTGLNTEAFF.

Ten or more counts support this clonotype. The rearrangement uses TRBV5-1 and TRBJ2-7, with 7 bases that match TRBD1. CDR1 and CDR2 (germline): SGHRS, YFSETQ. With 3 bases clipped from V and 1 base from J, the junction kept 4 bases outside the gene matches. CDR3 size: 14 residues. CDR3 in DNA: TGCGCCAGCAGCTCCGGGACAGCATCCTACGAGCAGTACTTC. Its translation is CASSSGTASYEQYF.

This clonotype occurred many times. V is TRBV10-3 and J is TRBJ2-3; 8 bases are shared with TRBD1. The germline CDR1 and CDR2 sequences are ENHRY and SYGVKD. CDR3 size: 12 residues. The V segment lost 10 bases and the J segment 5 bases; nucleotides outside the gene matches: 5. CDR3 region: CATKTGGDTQYF. In DNA form, the CDR3 reads TGTGCCACCAAAACAGGGGGAGATACGCAGTATTTT.

The chain combines TRBV6-1 with TRBJ2-2; 9 positions agree with TRBD1. Germline CDR1 reads MNHNS; CDR2 reads SASEGT. This CDR3 contains 14 residues. With V trimmed by 7 bases and J by 4 bases, 4 bases remained unmatched. The CDR3, as DNA: TGTGCCAGCAAGTGGGACAGGGCCACCGGGGAGCTGTTTTTT. This codes for CASKWDRATGELFF.

The rearrangement uses TRBV29-1 and TRBJ2-7, with 9 positions matching TRBD2. The trim removed 0 bases at V and 4 bases at J, leaving 7 bases unmatched. The CDR3 totals 15 residues. The germline CDR1 and CDR2 sequences are SQVTM and ANQGSEA. The CDR3 DNA follows: TGCAGCGTTGAAGATGGGCTAGCGGGATGGTACGAGCAGTACTTC. Its translation is CSVEDGLAGWYEQYF.

A word on this clonotype: A much larger clone is a single base away; this may be a read error. The CDR3 sequence: CASSPPGTSGKNVQYF. Here the CDR3 DNA reads TGTGCCAGCAGCCCCCCCGGGACTAGCGGGAAAAACGTTCAGTACTTC. The chain uses TRBV9 and TRBJ2-4; TRBD2 agrees at 13 bases. This CDR3 is 16 amino acids long. Germline CDR1 and CDR2: SGDLS and YYNGEE.

This chain links TRBV7-2 with TRBJ1-5; D may be TRBD1 (6 bases). In germline, CDR1 is SGHTA, CDR2 FQGNSA. V gave up 5 bases and J gave up 6 bases, with 11 bases separating them. CDR3 length: 13 residues. The CDR3 protein is CASSLGGSQPQHF. CDR3 DNA sequence: TGTGCCAGCAGCCTGGGGGGCAGTCAGCCCCAGCATTTT.

The table lists this clonotype with many counts. The CDR3 loop is CASSAVQGGRNSPLHF. CDR3 bases: TGTGCCAGCAGCGCGGTACAAGGGGGGAGGAATTCACCCCTCCACTTT. The J gene is TRBJ1-6, the V gene TRBV5-4, with TRBD1 as a possible D gene (6 bases). The ends were cut back, 4 bases at V and 7 bases at J, with 18 bases in the middle. CDR3 length: 16 amino acids. The V gene's germline CDR1 is SGHNT and CDR2 YYREEE (reference sequence).

This chain uses TRBV7-3 with TRBJ2-5; perhaps D is TRBD1 or TRBD2 (6 bases each). CDR1 and CDR2 (germline): SGHTA, FQGTGA. This CDR3 has 14 amino acids. Trimming removed 7 bases from V and 3 bases from J, with 15 bases in between. This CDR3 is CASIFPGAEETQYF. The DNA for the CDR3 is TGTGCCAGCATCTTCCCGGGGGCCGAAGAGACCCAGTACTTC.

This clonotype was picked up one time. The genes are TRBV5-1 and TRBJ2-7; the match to TRBD2 covers 10 bases. The CDR3 loop spans 15 amino acids. CDR1 and CDR2 (germline): SGHRS, YFSETQ. J gave up 5 bases and V 6 bases, and 11 bases lay outside the gene matches. The CDR3 bases are TGCGCCAGCATCGCAGCAGCGGGAGGGCCCCACGAGCAGTACTTC. It is translated as CASIAAAGGPHEQYF.

This clonotype occurred once. V gene TRBV5-4 combines with J gene TRBJ2-5; 10 bases map to TRBD2. V shed 4 bases and J 2 bases; nucleotides not matched to a gene: 11. Germline V gene sequence: CDR1 SGHNT, CDR2 YYREEE (reference sequence). The CDR3 spans 17 residues. CDR3 nucleotide sequence: TGTGCCAGCAGCAGATCTAGGACTAGCGGTTATCAAGAGACCCAGTACTTC. Translating gives CASSRSRTSGYQETQYF.

As regards this clonotype: Relative to the germline gene, one junction end is altered; a read error may explain this. The CDR3 loop is CASSLGSPAIGNNSPLHF. The CDR3 bases are TGCGCCAGCAGCTTGGGGTCTCCAGCTATCGGAAATAATTCACCCCTCCACTTT. This chain links TRBV13 with TRBJ1-6; D gene unclear. CDR1 and CDR2 from the germline V gene are PRHDT and FYEKMQ (reference sequence). The CDR3 has 18 amino acids.

A few counts support this clonotype. The chain employs TRBV15 and TRBJ2-7; D is undetermined. Per germline, CDR1 LNHNV and CDR2 YYDKDF (reference sequence). This CDR3 is built from 15 residues. With 4 bases removed from V and 4 bases from J, the gap between germline ends came to 17 bases. CDR3 DNA: TGTGCCACCAGCAACCACCGCGCCGCCATATACGAGCAGTACTTC. Protein: CATSNHRAAIYEQYF. The entire variable domain, with the rest obtained from reference TRBV15 and TRBJ2-7, is as follows: DAMVIQNPRYQVTQFGKPVTLSCSQTLNHNVMYWYQQKSSQAPKLLFHYYDKDFNNEADTPDNFQSRRPNTSFCFLDIRSPGLGDTAMYLCATSNHRAAIYEQYFGPGTRLTVT.

The chain couples TRBV2 to TRBJ1-1; D unclear. The V end was cut by 4 bases, the J end by 11 bases, with 11 bases between. This CDR3 has 11 residues. The germline gives CDR1 SNHLY, CDR2 FYNNEI. This chain's CDR3 is CASSASGPAFF. CDR3 DNA sequence: TGTGCCAGCAGTGCCTCGGGTCCTGCTTTCTTT.

This sequence joins TRBV2 and TRBJ1-6, with D possibly matching TRBD1 (5 bases). Germline CDR1 is SNHLY and CDR2 is FYNNEI. The CDR3 has 14 amino acids. V gave up 4 bases and J gave up 8 bases, with 12 bases separating them. CDR3 loop: CASSVTGLYSPLHF. DNA for the CDR3: TGTGCCAGCAGTGTTACGGGGCTTTATTCACCCCTCCACTTT.

The chain uses TRBV28 and TRBJ1-2, with D uncertain. CDR1 is MDHEN, CDR2 SYDVKM, per germline. This CDR3 region has 14 residues. Trimming stripped 1 base from V and 5 bases from J, with 11 bases between. The CDR3: CASSLLAGLYGYTF. The CDR3 DNA reads TGTGCCAGCAGTTTATTGGCGGGTTTATATGGCTACACCTTC.

The chain uses TRBV28 and TRBJ1-2; no firm D call. The CDR3 runs to 15 residues. The germline V and J ends were trimmed by 1 base and 2 bases, with 11 bases remaining between them. In germline, CDR1 is MDHEN, CDR2 SYDVKM. CDR3 protein: CASSLSQIPNYGYTF. CDR3 bases: TGTGCCAGCAGTTTATCCCAGATACCCAACTATGGCTACACCTTC.

This clonotype appeared many times. DNA of the CDR3: TGTGCCACCAGTGATGATAGACACACTGAAGCTTTCTTT. It is translated as CATSDDRHTEAFF. The chain is built from TRBV24-1 and TRBJ1-1, with D uncertain. V was pared by 3 bases and J by 3 bases, with 7 bases between. The CDR3 length is 13 residues. In germline, CDR1 is KGHDR, CDR2 SFDVKD.

This clonotype was seen just once. Because it lacks the conserved phenylalanine or tryptophan at the end, this CDR3 is likely a read error. The chain carries TRBV2 and TRBJ2-7; weak D call: TRBD2 (6 bases). This CDR3 contains 12 residues. Trimming shortened V by 8 bases and J by 5 bases, and 13 bases separated the two germline ends. Germline CDR1 is SNHLY and CDR2 is FYNNEI. CDR3 protein: CASDSWEDEQYL. The DNA for the CDR3 is TGTGCCAGCGATAGCTGGGAGGACGAGCAGTACCTC.

The gene calls are TRBV2 and TRBJ1-5; D possibly corresponds to TRBD1 (6 bases). Trimming removed 6 bases at V and 2 bases at J, with 11 bases between. CDR1 and CDR2 from the germline V gene are SNHLY and FYNNEI. The CDR3 has 14 amino acids. For the CDR3, the DNA is TGTGCCAGCAGGTTACAGGGCGGCAATCAGCCCCAGCATTTT. This codes for CASRLQGGNQPQHF.

This clonotype was found many times. The V and J genes are TRBV4-3 and TRBJ2-7, with D hard to call. The CDR3 runs 15 residues. V was cut by 2 bases and J by 7 bases, with 18 bases left in between. CDR1 and CDR2 (germline): LGHNA, YSLEER. DNA for the CDR3: TGCGCCAGCAGCCAACAGGTTAGGGATGGGCGGGAGCAGTACTTC. It translates to CASSQQVRDGREQYF.

In its sample, this clonotype was seen many times. The V call is TRBV5-5, the J call TRBJ1-2; D is unclear. Germline values: CDR1 SGHKS, CDR2 YYEKEE (reference sequence). This CDR3 spans 14 amino acids. Between the trimmed V and J ends, which lost 0 bases and 4 bases, there was a span of 10 bases. The CDR3 here is CASSLAGQAYGYTF. In DNA form, the CDR3 reads TGTGCCAGCAGCTTGGCCGGCCAGGCCTATGGCTACACCTTC.

The V call is TRBV5-5, the J call TRBJ2-7, with 9 bases that match TRBD2. V lost 5 bases and J lost 2; bases outside the gene matches: 8. Germline CDR1 is SGHKS and CDR2 is YYEKEE (reference sequence). The CDR3 runs to 15 residues. The DNA for the CDR3 is TGTGCCAGCAGACTGACTAGCGGCAATACCTACGAGCAGTACTTC. Translation: CASRLTSGNTYEQYF.

This clonotype was picked up many times. The chain carries TRBV20-1 and TRBJ1-4; D possibly corresponds to TRBD1 (5 bases). Trimming pared 6 bases from V and 5 bases from J, leaving 16 bases between. CDR3 size: 14 residues. CDR1 and CDR2 (germline): DFQATT, SNEGSKA (reference sequence). CDR3 region: CSAADGAKNEKLFF. For the CDR3, the DNA is TGCAGTGCGGCCGACGGGGCGAAAAATGAAAAACTGTTTTTT.

This clonotype was detected many times. The gene calls are TRBV7-2 and TRBJ2-5; 7 nucleotides agree with TRBD1. Unmatched junction bases numbered 4, after V lost 5 bases and J lost 1 base. CDR1 is SGHTA, CDR2 FQGNSA, per germline. The CDR3 is made up of 14 amino acids. CDR3 nucleotide sequence: TGTGCCAGCAGCAGACAGGGAGTCCAAGAGACCCAGTACTTC. This sequence encodes CASSRQGVQETQYF.

The rearrangement joins TRBV6-1 to TRBJ2-7; 8 nucleotides match TRBD1. The V and J ends lost 6 bases and 7 bases, in that order; junction bases with no gene match: 17. This CDR3 has 16 residues. CDR1 and CDR2 (germline): MNHNS, SASEGT. CDR3 sequence (DNA): TGTGCCAGCAGACCCCTCTCATCCCGGACAGGGCGGGAGCAGTACTTC. Its protein product is CASRPLSSRTGREQYF.

In this sample, this clonotype turned up a few times. The chain is built from TRBV5-1 and TRBJ2-6, with TRBD1 as a possible D gene (6 bases). Deletions cut 4 bases from V and 0 bases from J, with 23 bases between. The CDR3 extends over 20 amino acids. CDR1 and CDR2 (germline): SGHRS, YFSETQ. The CDR3 DNA follows: TGCGCCAGCAGCATACAGGGAGTCCCCGGGCTGTGCTCTGGGGCCAACGTCCTGACTTTC. Protein product: CASSIQGVPGLCSGANVLTF.

The chain joins TRBV20-1 to TRBJ1-2; D not certain. The V and J ends lost 3 bases and 0 bases respectively, with 11 bases between them. CDR3 size: 14 residues. Germline lookup yields CDR1 DFQATT and CDR2 SNEGSKA (reference sequence). CDR3 nucleotides: TGCAGTGCTAGGCATCCGGGAGCTAACTATGGCTACACCTTC. It translates to CSARHPGANYGYTF.

This clonotype was counted a few times. The V gene is TRBV28, the J gene TRBJ1-1, with D unclear. The CDR3 spans 12 residues. The germline V and J ends were trimmed by 5 bases and 4 bases, with 8 bases remaining between them. The germline V gene encodes CDR1 MDHEN and CDR2 SYDVKM. The CDR3 spells CASSPRITEAFF. In DNA form, the CDR3 reads TGTGCCAGCAGTCCACGAATCACTGAAGCTTTCTTT.

This clonotype was seen only once. The chain recombines TRBV2 with TRBJ1-5; perhaps TRBD1 as D (5 bases). The CDR3 loop spans 13 amino acids. The V and J ends lost 5 bases and 5 bases respectively, with 10 bases between them. In germline, CDR1 is SNHLY, CDR2 FYNNEI. The CDR3 spells CASSRMGDQPQHF. The DNA for the CDR3 is TGTGCCAGCAGTAGGATGGGGGATCAGCCCCAGCATTTT.

This chain joins TRBV29-1 and TRBJ2-1; TRBD2 matches 14 bases. Trimming cost V 6 bases and J 2 bases; bases outside gene matches: 12. The CDR3 is 18 amino acids. Germline lookup yields CDR1 SQVTM and CDR2 ANQGSEA. CDR3 amino acids: CSVAAGTSGRSPYNEQFF. Here the CDR3 DNA reads TGCAGCGTAGCGGCCGGGACTAGCGGGAGAAGTCCCTACAATGAGCAGTTCTTC.